Given below is one TCR beta chain in context. The antigen is not known. The same CDR3 is also encoded by other DNA sequences in this sample. The sample originates from a study of shared clonotypes between healthy human individuals. Study-level points and caveats: Sampling covered nothing but blood. Tissue TCR repertoires likely differ from those found in blood. Between a handful of donors, naive CD4 clonotypes were shared at a level of around 4.8%.

Profiled with immunoSEQ multiplex PCR; TCRdb holds only in-frame clones, not every one. The sample carries a few million clones, over 85% recorded once. The sequence came from a man between 18 and 29 years old in good health. Input material: naive CD4+ T cells sorted from blood. Subset here: CD45RA+ positively selected.

CDR3 in amino acids: CAWSSGDTQYF. CDR3 coding DNA: TGTGCCTGGAGCTCCGGAGATACGCAGTATTTT. The chain recombines TRBV30 with TRBJ2-3; D unresolved. V was clipped by 3 bases and J by 5 bases, with 6 bases between them. This CDR3 has 11 residues. Per the germline V gene, CDR1 is GTSNPN and CDR2 is SVGIG (reference sequence).